Described below is a single TCR beta chain sequence and its context. Its antigen is not known. The trim removed 4 bases at V and 0 bases at J, leaving 3 bases unmatched. CDR3 size: 15 residues. Germline V gene lookup returns CDR1 SGHDT and CDR2 YYEEEE. The data originate from a study of tumor-infiltrating lymphocytes in localized non-small cell lung cancer. Across the study: Patients included smokers and never-smokers with various histologies, some sampled after neoadjuvant chemotherapy. Resected tumor was paired with non-adjacent uninvolved lung from the same patient.

Assay used: immunoSEQ multiplex PCR; TCRdb lists only in-frame clones, some missing. The table shows 10,000 to 13,000 clones, with 80% to 90% occurring only once. Study-wide results and caveats: Immunotypes IM1 and IM2 had similar TCR-derived T-cell fractions. TCR sequencing covered a subset of patients with enough tissue.

This chain connects TRBV5-6 to TRBJ2-1, with 8 nucleotides matching TRBD2. The receptor comes from a human donor with non-small cell lung cancer. The sequencing input was uninvolved lung tissue not adjacent to the tumor. The CDR3 nucleotides read TGTGCCAGCAGCCTGAGCGGGAGCTCCTACAATGAGCAGTTCTTC. As protein: CASSLSGSSYNEQFF.